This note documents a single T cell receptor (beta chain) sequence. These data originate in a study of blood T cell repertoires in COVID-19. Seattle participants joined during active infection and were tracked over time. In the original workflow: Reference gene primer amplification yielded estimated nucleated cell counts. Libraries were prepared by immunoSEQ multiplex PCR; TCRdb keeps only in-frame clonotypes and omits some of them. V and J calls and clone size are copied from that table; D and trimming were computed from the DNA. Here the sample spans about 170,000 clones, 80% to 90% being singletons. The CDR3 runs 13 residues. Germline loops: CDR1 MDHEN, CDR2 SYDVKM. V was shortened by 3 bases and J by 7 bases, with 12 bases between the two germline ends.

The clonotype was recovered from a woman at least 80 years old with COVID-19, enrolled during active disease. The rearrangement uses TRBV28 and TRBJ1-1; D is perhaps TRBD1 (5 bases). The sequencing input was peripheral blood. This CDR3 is CASSFPQGFEAFF. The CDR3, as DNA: TGTGCCAGCAGTTTCCCCCAGGGCTTTGAAGCTTTCTTT.